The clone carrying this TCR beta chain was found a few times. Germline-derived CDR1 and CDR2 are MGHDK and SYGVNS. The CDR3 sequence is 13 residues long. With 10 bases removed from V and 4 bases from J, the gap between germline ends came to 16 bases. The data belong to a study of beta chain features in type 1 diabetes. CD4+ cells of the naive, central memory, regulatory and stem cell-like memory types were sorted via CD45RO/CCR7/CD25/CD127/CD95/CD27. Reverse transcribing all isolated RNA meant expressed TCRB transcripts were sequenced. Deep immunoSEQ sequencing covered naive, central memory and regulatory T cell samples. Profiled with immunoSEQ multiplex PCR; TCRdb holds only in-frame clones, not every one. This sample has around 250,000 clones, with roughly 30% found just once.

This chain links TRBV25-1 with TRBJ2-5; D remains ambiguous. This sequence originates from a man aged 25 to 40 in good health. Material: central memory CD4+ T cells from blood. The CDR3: CANAVPSPETQYF. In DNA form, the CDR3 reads TGTGCCAACGCGGTCCCCTCCCCAGAGACCCAGTACTTC. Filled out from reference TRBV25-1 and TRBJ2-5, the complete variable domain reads EADIYQTPRYLVIGTGKKITLECSQTMGHDKMYWYQQDPGMELHLIHYSYGVNSTEKGDLSSESTVSRIRTEHFPLTLESARPSHTSQYLCANAVPSPETQYFGPGTRLLVL.